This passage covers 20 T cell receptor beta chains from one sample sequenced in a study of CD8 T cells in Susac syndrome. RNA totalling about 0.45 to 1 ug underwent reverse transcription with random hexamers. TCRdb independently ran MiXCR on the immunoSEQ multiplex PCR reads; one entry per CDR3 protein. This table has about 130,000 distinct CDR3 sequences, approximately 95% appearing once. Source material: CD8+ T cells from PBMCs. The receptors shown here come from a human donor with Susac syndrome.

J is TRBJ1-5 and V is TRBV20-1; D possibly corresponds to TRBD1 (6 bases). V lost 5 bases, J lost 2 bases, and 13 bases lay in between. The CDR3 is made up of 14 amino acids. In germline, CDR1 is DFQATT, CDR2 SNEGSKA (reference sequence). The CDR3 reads CSAWGQGGNQPQHF. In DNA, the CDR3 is TGCAGTGCTTGGGGGCAAGGTGGCAATCAGCCCCAGCATTTT.

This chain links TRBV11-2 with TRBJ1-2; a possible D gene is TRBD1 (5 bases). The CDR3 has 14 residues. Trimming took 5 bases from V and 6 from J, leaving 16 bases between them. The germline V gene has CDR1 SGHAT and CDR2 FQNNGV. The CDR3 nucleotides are TGTGCCAGCAGCCCCAATCAGGGAAGGGATGGCTACACCTTC. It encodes CASSPNQGRDGYTF.

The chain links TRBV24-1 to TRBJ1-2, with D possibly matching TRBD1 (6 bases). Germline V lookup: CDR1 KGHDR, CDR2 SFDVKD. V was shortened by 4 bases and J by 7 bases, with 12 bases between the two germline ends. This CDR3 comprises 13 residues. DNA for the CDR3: TGTGCCACCAGTGAGTCTACAGGGTCTGGCTACACCTTC. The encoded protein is CATSESTGSGYTF.

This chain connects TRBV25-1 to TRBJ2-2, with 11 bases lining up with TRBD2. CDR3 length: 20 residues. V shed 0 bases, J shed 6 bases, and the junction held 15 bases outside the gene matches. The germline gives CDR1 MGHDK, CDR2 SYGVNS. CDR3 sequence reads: CASSEYFRPLAGGYAGELFF. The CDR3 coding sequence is TGTGCCAGCAGTGAATACTTCCGGCCTCTAGCGGGAGGCTACGCCGGGGAGCTGTTTTTT.

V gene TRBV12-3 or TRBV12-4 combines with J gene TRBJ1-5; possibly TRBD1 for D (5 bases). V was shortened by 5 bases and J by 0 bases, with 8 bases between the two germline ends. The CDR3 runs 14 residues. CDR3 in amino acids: CASSTGYSNQPQHF. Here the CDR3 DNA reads TGTGCCAGCAGTACAGGTTATAGCAATCAGCCCCAGCATTTT.

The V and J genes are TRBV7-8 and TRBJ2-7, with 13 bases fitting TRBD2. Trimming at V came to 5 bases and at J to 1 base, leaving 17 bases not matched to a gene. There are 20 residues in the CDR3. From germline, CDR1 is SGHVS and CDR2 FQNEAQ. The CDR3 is CASSPERETSGRTHSYEQYF. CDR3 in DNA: TGTGCCAGCAGCCCTGAACGGGAGACTAGCGGGAGGACGCATTCCTACGAGCAGTACTTC.

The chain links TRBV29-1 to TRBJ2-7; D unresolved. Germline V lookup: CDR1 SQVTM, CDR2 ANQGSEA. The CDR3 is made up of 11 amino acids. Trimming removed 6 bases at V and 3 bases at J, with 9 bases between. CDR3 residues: CSVGNDYEQYF. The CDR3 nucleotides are TGCAGCGTGGGGAATGACTACGAGCAGTACTTC.

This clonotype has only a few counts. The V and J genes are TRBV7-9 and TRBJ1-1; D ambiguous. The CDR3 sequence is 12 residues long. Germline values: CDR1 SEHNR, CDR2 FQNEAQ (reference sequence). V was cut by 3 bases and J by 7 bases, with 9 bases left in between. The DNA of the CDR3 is TGTGCCAGCAGCTTGGCGGCAGTTGAAGCTTTCTTT. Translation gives CASSLAAVEAFF. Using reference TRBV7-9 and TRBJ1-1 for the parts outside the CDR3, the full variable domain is DTGVSQNPRHKITKRGQNVTFRCDPISEHNRLYWYRQTLGQGPEFLTYFQNEAQLEKSRLLSDRFSAERPKGSFSTLEIQRTEQGDSAMYLCASSLAAVEAFFGQGTRLTVV.

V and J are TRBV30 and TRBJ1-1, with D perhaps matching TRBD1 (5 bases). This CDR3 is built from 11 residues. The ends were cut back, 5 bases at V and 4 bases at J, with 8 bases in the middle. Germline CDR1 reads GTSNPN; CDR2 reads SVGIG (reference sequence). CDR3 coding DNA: TGTGCCTGGGGCGGGGGCACTGAAGCTTTCTTT. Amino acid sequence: CAWGGGTEAFF.

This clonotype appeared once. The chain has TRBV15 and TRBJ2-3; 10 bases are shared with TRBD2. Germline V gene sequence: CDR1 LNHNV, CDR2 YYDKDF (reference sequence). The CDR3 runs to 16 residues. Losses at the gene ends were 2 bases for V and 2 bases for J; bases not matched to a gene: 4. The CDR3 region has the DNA TGTGCCACCAGCAGACCTGGACTAGCGGACACAGATACGCAGTATTTT. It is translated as CATSRPGLADTDTQYF.

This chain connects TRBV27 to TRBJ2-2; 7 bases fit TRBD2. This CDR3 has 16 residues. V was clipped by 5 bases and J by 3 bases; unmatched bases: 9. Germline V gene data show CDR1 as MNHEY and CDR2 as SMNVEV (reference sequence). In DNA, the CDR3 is TGTGCCAGCAGTACCCTGGGAGGGTTGGACACCGGGGAGCTGTTTTTT. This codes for CASSTLGGLDTGELFF.

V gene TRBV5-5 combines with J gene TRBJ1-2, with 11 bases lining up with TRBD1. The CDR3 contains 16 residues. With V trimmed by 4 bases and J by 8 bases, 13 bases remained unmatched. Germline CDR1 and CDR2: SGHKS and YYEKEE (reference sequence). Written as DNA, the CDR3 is TGTGCCAGCAGCCCGGATAGGACAGGGGGCGCCCGGGGCTACACCTTC. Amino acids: CASSPDRTGGARGYTF.

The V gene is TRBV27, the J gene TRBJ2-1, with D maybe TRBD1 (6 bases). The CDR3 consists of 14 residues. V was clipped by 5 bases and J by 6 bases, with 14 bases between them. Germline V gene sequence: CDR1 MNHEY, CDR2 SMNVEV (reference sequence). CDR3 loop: CASSLQSGVNEQFF. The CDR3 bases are TGTGCCAGCAGTCTCCAGTCAGGGGTCAATGAGCAGTTCTTC.

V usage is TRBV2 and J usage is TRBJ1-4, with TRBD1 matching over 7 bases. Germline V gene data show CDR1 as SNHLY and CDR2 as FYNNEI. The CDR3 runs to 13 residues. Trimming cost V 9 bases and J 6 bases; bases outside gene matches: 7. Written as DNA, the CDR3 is TGTGCCAGACAAGGACAGGAGGATGAAAAACTGTTTTTT. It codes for CARQGQEDEKLFF.

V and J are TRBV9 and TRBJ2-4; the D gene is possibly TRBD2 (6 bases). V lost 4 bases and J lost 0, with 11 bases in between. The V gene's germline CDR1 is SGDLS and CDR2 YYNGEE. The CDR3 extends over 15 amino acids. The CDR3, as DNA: TGTGCCAGCAGCCCCCTAGCGCTAGCCAAAAACATTCAGTACTTC. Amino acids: CASSPLALAKNIQYF.

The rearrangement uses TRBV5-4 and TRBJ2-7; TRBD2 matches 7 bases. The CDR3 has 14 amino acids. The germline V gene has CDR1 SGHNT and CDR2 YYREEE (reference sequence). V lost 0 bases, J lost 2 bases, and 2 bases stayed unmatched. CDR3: CASSLGDYPYEQYF. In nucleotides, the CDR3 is TGTGCCAGCAGCTTGGGGGACTACCCCTACGAGCAGTACTTC. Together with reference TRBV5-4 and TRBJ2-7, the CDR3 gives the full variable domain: ETGVTQSPTHLIKTRGQQVTLRCSSQSGHNTVSWYQQALGQGPQFIFQYYREEENGRGNFPPRFSGLQFPNYSSELNVNALELDDSALYLCASSLGDYPYEQYFGPGTRLTVT.

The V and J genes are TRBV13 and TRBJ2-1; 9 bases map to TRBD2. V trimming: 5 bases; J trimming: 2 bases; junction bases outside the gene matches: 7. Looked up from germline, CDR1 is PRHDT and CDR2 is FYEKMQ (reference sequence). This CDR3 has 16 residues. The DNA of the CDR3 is TGTGCCAGCAGCCCGCGAGGACTAGCGACCTACAATGAGCAGTTCTTC. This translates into CASSPRGLATYNEQFF. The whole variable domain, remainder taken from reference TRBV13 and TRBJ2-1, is AAGVIQSPRHLIKEKRETATLKCYPIPRHDTVYWYQQGPGQDPQFLISFYEKMQSDKGSIPDRFSAQQFSDYHSELNMSSLELGDSALYFCASSPRGLATYNEQFFGPGTRLTVL.

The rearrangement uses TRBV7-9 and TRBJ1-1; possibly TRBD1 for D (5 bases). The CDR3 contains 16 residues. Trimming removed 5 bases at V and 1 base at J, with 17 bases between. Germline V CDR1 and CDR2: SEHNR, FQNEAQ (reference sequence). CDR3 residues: CASSLPRGTGNTEAFF. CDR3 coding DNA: TGTGCCAGCAGCCTGCCACGAGGGACCGGGAACACTGAAGCTTTCTTT.

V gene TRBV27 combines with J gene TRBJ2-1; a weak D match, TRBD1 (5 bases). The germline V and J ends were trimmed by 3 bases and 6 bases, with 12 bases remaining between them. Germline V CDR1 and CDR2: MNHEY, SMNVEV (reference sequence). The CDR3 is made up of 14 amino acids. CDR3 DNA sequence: TGTGCCAGCAGTTTCGGACAATTTGGCAATGAGCAGTTCTTC. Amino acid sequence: CASSFGQFGNEQFF.

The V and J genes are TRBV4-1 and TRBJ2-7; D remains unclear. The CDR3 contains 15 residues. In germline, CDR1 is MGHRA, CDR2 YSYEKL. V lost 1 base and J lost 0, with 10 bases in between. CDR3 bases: TGCGCCAGCAGCCAAGCGGGTGCGTCCTCCTACGAGCAGTACTTC. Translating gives CASSQAGASSYEQYF.